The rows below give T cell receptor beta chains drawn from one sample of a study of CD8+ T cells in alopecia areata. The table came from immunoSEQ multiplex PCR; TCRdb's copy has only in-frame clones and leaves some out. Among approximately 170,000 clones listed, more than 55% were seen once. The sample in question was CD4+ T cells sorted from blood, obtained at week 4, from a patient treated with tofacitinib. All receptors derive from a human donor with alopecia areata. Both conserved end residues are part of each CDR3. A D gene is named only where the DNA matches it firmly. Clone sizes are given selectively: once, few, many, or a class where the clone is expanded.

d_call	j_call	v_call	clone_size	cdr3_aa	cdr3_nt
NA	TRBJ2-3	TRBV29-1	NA	CSVEEGGGITDTQYF	TGCAGCGTTGAAGAGGGCGGCGGAATCACAGATACGCAGTATTTT
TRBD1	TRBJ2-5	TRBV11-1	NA	CASSPGQKETQYF	TGTGCCAGCAGCCCGGGACAGAAAGAGACCCAGTACTTC
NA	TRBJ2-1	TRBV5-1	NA	CASSLGQTYNEQFF	TGCGCCAGCAGCTTGGGACAAACCTACAATGAGCAGTTCTTC
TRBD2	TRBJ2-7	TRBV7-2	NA	CASSLLAGGIEEQYF	TGTGCCAGCAGCCTACTAGCGGGAGGGATAGAGGAGCAGTACTTC
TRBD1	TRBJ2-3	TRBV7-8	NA	CASSSDRGHGADTQYF	TGTGCCAGCAGCTCCGACAGGGGGCATGGGGCAGATACGCAGTATTTT
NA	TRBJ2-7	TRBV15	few	CATSRDANTGTEQYF	TGTGCCACCAGCAGAGACGCCAACACAGGGACCGAGCAGTACTTC
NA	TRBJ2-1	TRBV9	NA	CASSVAGNPNNEQFF	TGTGCCAGCAGCGTAGCCGGCAACCCTAACAATGAGCAGTTCTTC
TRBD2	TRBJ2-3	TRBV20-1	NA	CGAGDTDTQYF	TGCGGAGCGGGAGACACAGATACGCAGTATTTT
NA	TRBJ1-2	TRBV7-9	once	CASSPRTNYGYTF	TGTGCCAGCAGCCCGAGAACTAACTATGGCTACACCTTC
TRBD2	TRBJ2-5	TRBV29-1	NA	CSVEAGRETQYF	TGCAGCGTTGAGGCCGGGAGGGAGACCCAGTACTTC
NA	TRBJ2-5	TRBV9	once	CASSVQAVQETQYF	TGTGCCAGCAGCGTGCAGGCGGTCCAAGAGACCCAGTACTTC
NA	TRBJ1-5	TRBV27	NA	CASSGRQPQHF	TGTGCCAGCAGTGGCCGACAGCCCCAGCATTTT
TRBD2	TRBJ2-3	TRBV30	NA	CAWTSGLSTDTQYF	TGTGCCTGGACTAGCGGACTCAGCACAGATACGCAGTATTTT
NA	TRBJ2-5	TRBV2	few	CASSPERQETQYF	TGTGCCAGCAGCCCGGAGCGGCAAGAGACCCAGTACTTC
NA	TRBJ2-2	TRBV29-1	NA	CSVAQRLALEGELFF	TGCAGCGTTGCCCAACGTCTAGCGTTGGAGGGGGAGCTGTTTTTT
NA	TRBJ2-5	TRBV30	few	CAWSEGVLTETQYF	TGTGCCTGGAGCGAGGGAGTGCTAACAGAGACCCAGTACTTC
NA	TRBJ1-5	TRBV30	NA	CAWSARRDQPQHF	TGTGCCTGGAGTGCACGGAGGGATCAGCCCCAGCATTTT
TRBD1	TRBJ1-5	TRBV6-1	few	CASSPGQANQPQHF	TGTGCCAGCAGTCCGGGACAGGCGAATCAGCCCCAGCATTTT
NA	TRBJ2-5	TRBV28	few	CASSSPKETQYF	TGTGCCAGCAGTTCACCGAAAGAGACCCAGTACTTC
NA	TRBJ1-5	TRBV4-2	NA	CASSQVRRVDQPQHF	TGTGCCAGCAGCCAAGTAAGAAGGGTTGATCAGCCCCAGCATTTT
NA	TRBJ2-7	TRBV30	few	CAWSVLSYEQYF	TGTGCCTGGAGTGTACTCTCCTACGAGCAGTACTTC
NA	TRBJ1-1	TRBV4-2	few	CASSPALQGSRKEAFF	TGTGCCAGCAGCCCGGCGCTACAGGGCTCTAGGAAGGAAGCTTTCTTT
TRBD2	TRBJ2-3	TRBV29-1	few	CSVHPGLGADTQYF	TGCAGCGTGCATCCGGGACTAGGGGCAGATACGCAGTATTTT
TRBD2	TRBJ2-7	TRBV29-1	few	CSVGASGFSYEQYF	TGCAGCGTTGGGGCTAGCGGGTTCTCCTACGAGCAGTACTTC
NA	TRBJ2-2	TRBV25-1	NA	CASSERSGELFF	TGTGCCAGCAGTGAAAGGTCCGGGGAGCTGTTTTTT
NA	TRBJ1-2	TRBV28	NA	CASLAGESYGYTF	TGTGCCAGCCTTGCAGGGGAGTCCTATGGCTACACCTTC
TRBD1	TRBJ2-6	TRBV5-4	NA	CASSLPGQGTSGANVLTF	TGTGCCAGCAGCTTACCGGGACAGGGAACTTCTGGGGCCAACGTCCTGACTTTC
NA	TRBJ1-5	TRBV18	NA	CASSPQVGNQPQHF	TGTGCCAGCTCACCCCAGGTGGGCAATCAGCCCCAGCATTTT
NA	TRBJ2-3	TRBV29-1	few	CSADQRTDTQYF	TGCAGCGCGGACCAGCGCACAGATACGCAGTATTTT
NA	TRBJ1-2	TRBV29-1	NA	CSVRAGVDF	TGCAGCGTTCGGGCAGGGGTGGACTTC
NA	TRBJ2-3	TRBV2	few	CASSIGDTQYF	TGTGCCAGTAGCATAGGAGATACGCAGTATTTT
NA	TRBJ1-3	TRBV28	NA	CASSRSRYSGNTIYF	TGTGCCAGCAGCCGTAGTAGGTACTCTGGAAACACCATATATTTT
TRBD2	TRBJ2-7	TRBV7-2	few	CASSLGSSGYEQYF	TGTGCCAGCAGCCTTGGATCTAGCGGCTACGAGCAGTACTTC
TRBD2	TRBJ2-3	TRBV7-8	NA	CASSSTSVTDTQYF	TGTGCCAGCAGCTCTACTAGCGTAACAGATACGCAGTATTTT
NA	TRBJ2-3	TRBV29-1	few	CSASTGSGTDTQYF	TGCAGCGCCTCGACAGGTTCTGGCACAGATACGCAGTATTTT
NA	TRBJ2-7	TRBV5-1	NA	CASSPGRTSYEQYF	TGCGCCAGCAGCCCGGGACGGACCTCCTACGAGCAGTACTTC
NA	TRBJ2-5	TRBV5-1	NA	CASSLGPEGSTETQYF	TGCGCCAGCAGCTTGGGGCCGGAGGGGAGCACGGAGACCCAGTACTTC
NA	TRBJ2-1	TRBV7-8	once	CASSLVGGTAYNEQFF	TGTGCCAGCAGCTTAGTAGGGGGGACCGCCTACAATGAGCAGTTCTTC
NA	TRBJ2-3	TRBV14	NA	CASSPLWGVRTDTQYF	TGTGCCAGCAGCCCCCTGTGGGGGGTGAGAACAGATACGCAGTATTTT
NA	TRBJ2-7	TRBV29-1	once	CSVEGLGAEQYF	TGCAGCGTTGAAGGCTTGGGAGCAGAGCAGTACTTC
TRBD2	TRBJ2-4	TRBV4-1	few	CASSQASGRGTGNIQYF	TGCGCCAGCAGCCAGGCTAGCGGGAGAGGAACTGGAAACATTCAGTACTTC
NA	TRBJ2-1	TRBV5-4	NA	CASSLISNFTNIYNEQFF	TGTGCCAGCAGCTTGATTTCGAACTTCACCAATATATACAATGAGCAGTTCTTC
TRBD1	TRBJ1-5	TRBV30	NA	CAWSVPNRGQPQHF	TGTGCCTGGAGTGTACCGAACAGGGGCCAGCCCCAGCATTTT
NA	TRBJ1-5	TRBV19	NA	CASSIDPTGNRPQHF	TGTGCCAGTAGTATAGATCCAACAGGGAACAGGCCCCAGCATTTT